What follows are 17 T cell receptor beta chains derived from one specimen sequenced in a study of blood T cell repertoires in COVID-19. Sequenced by immunoSEQ multiplex PCR; TCRdb stores in-frame clones only, minus some. In the table there are about 270,000 clones, about 80% of which are singletons. The sample comprised peripheral blood. These receptors originate from a human donor in a cohort sampled during active COVID-19.

The table lists this clone with a few counts. This chain joins TRBV10-2 and TRBJ2-2, with 9 nucleotides matching TRBD2. The CDR3 loop spans 19 amino acids. The germline V gene encodes CDR1 WSHSY and CDR2 SAAADI. The trim removed 0 bases at V and 0 bases at J, leaving 8 bases unmatched. The CDR3 nucleotides are TGCGCCAGCAGTGAGTCGAATTTCGTAGCGGGGGCGAACACCGGGGAGCTGTTTTTT. Translated: CASSESNFVAGANTGELFF.

The chain has TRBV18 and TRBJ1-3; D is undetermined. With 6 bases removed from V and 4 bases from J, the gap between germline ends came to 10 bases. This CDR3 is 13 amino acids long. CDR1 and CDR2 from the germline V gene are KGHSH and LQKENI. CDR3 in amino acids: CASSSGLGNTIYF. CDR3 nucleotide sequence: TGTGCCAGCTCCTCCGGACTGGGAAACACCATATATTTT.

This clone was counted a single time. The chain has TRBV10-3 and TRBJ2-2; 14 nucleotides agree with TRBD2. Per the germline V gene, CDR1 is ENHRY and CDR2 is SYGVKD. The length of the CDR3 is 16 residues. After removal of 6 bases from V and 4 bases from J, the junction contained 4 bases not matched to a gene. The CDR3 DNA is TGTGCCATCAGCCCCGGACTAGCGGGGGGCACCGGGGAGCTGTTTTTT. Its translation is CAISPGLAGGTGELFF.

V and J are TRBV29-1 and TRBJ2-2; D is uncertain. CDR1 and CDR2 (germline): SQVTM, ANQGSEA. V lost 6 bases and J lost 4, with 9 bases in between. The CDR3 has 12 residues. The chain's CDR3 is CSVFEATGELFF. The CDR3 DNA follows: TGCAGCGTATTCGAGGCCACCGGGGAGCTGTTTTTT.

The chain has TRBV20-1 and TRBJ1-5, with D possibly being TRBD1 (6 bases). Germline CDR1 reads DFQATT; CDR2 reads SNEGSKA (reference sequence). Trimming cost V 3 bases and J 1 base, with 28 bases left between them. The CDR3 is 20 residues long. The CDR3 nucleotides are TGCAGTGCTAGTAGCCGCACGGGGGGCGCCTCATTGAGGAGCAATCAGCCCCAGCATTTT. Translating gives CSASSRTGGASLRSNQPQHF.

V and J are TRBV7-8 and TRBJ1-2, with D tentatively TRBD1 (5 bases). Trimming took off 2 bases at V and 4 bases at J, with 11 bases between the two ends. From germline, CDR1 is SGHVS and CDR2 FQNEAQ. CDR3 length equals 14 residues. CDR3 nucleotide sequence: TGTGCCAGCAGCTTACGTGAGACAGTCTATGGCTACACCTTC. Its translation is CASSLRETVYGYTF.

This clone was recorded a few times. The chain links TRBV7-3 to TRBJ1-3; D is unclear. Trimming pared 3 bases from V and 0 bases from J, leaving 6 bases between. Germline V gene sequence: CDR1 SGHTA, CDR2 FQGTGA. The CDR3 runs 14 residues. This chain's CDR3 is CASSLGGSGNTIYF. The CDR3 nucleotides read TGTGCCAGCAGCTTGGGAGGCTCTGGAAACACCATATATTTT. Based on the CDR3 plus reference TRBV7-3 and TRBJ1-3, the full variable domain is GAGVSQTPSNKVTEKGKYVELRCDPISGHTALYWYRQSLGQGPEFLIYFQGTGAADDSGLPNDRFFAVRPEGSVSTLKIQRTERGDSAVYLCASSLGGSGNTIYFGEGSWLTVV.

The chain combines TRBV28 with TRBJ2-5; no reliable D call. CDR3 size: 11 residues. V was trimmed by 5 bases and J by 1 base, leaving 2 bases between them. Germline CDR1 MDHEN, CDR2 SYDVKM. The CDR3 sequence is CASSLQETQYF. CDR3 bases: TGTGCCAGCAGTCTCCAAGAGACCCAGTACTTC.

The V and J genes are TRBV5-1 and TRBJ2-1, with TRBD2 as a possible D gene (5 bases). Germline V gene sequence: CDR1 SGHRS, CDR2 YFSETQ. The V end was cut by 0 bases, the J end by 5 bases, with 24 bases between. The CDR3 is 19 amino acids. CDR3 DNA: TGCGCCAGCAGCTTGGATCAGGTGGCTAGCAGAAGGGCCCACAATGAGCAGTTCTTC. Encoded protein: CASSLDQVASRRAHNEQFF.

This sequence joins TRBV5-6 and TRBJ2-5; 7 bases match TRBD2. From germline, CDR1 is SGHDT and CDR2 YYEEEE. V shed 3 bases, J shed 0 bases, and the junction held 14 bases outside the gene matches. CDR3 size: 18 residues. The CDR3 protein is CASSWGGAGETYQETQYF. The CDR3 DNA reads TGTGCCAGCAGCTGGGGAGGGGCGGGAGAAACGTACCAAGAGACCCAGTACTTC.

A word on this clone: The CDR3 does not end in the conserved phenylalanine or tryptophan, so this is likely a read error. No DNA is shown, since the ends of the CDR3 on it are uncertain; the CDR3 is the one TCRdb lists. V is TRBV3-1 (or the pseudogene TRBV3-2) and J is TRBJ2-7; the table's D call TRBD1 went unverified against the DNA. CDR1 and CDR2 from the germline V gene are LGHDT and YNNKEL (reference sequence). The CDR3 is 12 residues long, counting both termini. CDR3 residues: CASTQESWGHRL.

Points on this clone: An end of the junction differs from the germline gene, which may be a read error. This chain uses TRBV28 with TRBJ1-2; D gene unclear. The CDR3 covers 14 residues. CDR1 is MDHEN and CDR2 is SYDVKM in the germline V gene. CDR3 bases: TGTGCCAGCAGGTACGGCACCGAACTATATGGCCACACCTTC. Translating it yields CASRYGTELYGHTF.

This rearrangement joins TRBV4-1 to TRBJ1-4; TRBD1 is a possible D gene (6 bases). The germline V gene encodes CDR1 MGHRA and CDR2 YSYEKL. This CDR3 is 17 amino acids long. Deletions cut 1 base from V and 4 bases from J, with 16 bases between. In DNA, the CDR3 is TGCGCCAGCAGCCAAGGACCACTACAGGGAATTAATGAAAAACTGTTTTTT. Translated: CASSQGPLQGINEKLFF.

The chain uses TRBV7-6 and TRBJ2-3; TRBD2 agrees at 13 bases. The germline CDR1 and CDR2 sequences are SGHVS and FNYEAQ. V lost 5 bases, J lost 2 bases, and 4 bases stayed unmatched. The CDR3 extends over 16 amino acids. DNA for the CDR3: TGTGCCAGCAGCAAGGGACTAGCGGGGCCCACAGATACGCAGTATTTT. Translation: CASSKGLAGPTDTQYF.

The chain links TRBV10-3 to TRBJ1-2; possibly TRBD1 for D (6 bases). Trimming took off 2 bases at V and 2 bases at J, with 9 bases between the two ends. Germline V gene sequence: CDR1 ENHRY, CDR2 SYGVKD. This CDR3 contains 14 residues. The CDR3 spells CAISELQGNYGYTF. The DNA of the CDR3 is TGTGCCATCAGTGAGCTTCAGGGGAACTATGGCTACACCTTC.

This chain uses TRBV6-1 with TRBJ1-6, with D unclear. The ends were cut back, 0 bases at V and 9 bases at J, with 6 bases in the middle. The V gene's germline CDR1 is MNHNS and CDR2 SASEGT. This CDR3 has 13 amino acids. The CDR3 protein is CASSEARSSPLHF. The CDR3 DNA sequence: TGTGCCAGCAGTGAAGCCAGGTCTTCACCCCTCCACTTT.

The V and J genes are TRBV14 and TRBJ2-7; 10 positions agree with TRBD1. V lost 5 bases, J lost 7 bases, and 11 bases stayed unmatched. The CDR3 loop spans 15 amino acids. Germline V gene sequence: CDR1 SGHDN, CDR2 FVKESK. The CDR3 DNA reads as TGTGCCAGCAGCTCCGGGACAGGGGCTTCTCGTGAGCAGTACTTC. Translation gives CASSSGTGASREQYF.